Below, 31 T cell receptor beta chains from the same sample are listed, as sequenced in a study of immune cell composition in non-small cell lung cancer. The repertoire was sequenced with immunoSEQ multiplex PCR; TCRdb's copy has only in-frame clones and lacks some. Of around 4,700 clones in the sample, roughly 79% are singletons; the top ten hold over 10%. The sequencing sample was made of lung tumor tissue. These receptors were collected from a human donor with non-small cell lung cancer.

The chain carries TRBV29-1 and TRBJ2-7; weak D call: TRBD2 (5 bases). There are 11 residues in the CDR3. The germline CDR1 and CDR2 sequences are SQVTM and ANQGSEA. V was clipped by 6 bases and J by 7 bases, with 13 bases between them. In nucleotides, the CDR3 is TGCAGCGTCGCTACCCCGGGGGAGCAGTACTTC. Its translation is CSVATPGEQYF.

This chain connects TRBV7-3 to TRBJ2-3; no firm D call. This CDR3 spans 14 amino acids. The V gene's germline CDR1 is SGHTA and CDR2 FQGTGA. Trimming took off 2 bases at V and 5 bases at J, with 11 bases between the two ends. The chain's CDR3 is CASSLAIVKDTQYF. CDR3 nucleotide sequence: TGTGCCAGCAGCTTAGCAATAGTTAAAGATACGCAGTATTTT.

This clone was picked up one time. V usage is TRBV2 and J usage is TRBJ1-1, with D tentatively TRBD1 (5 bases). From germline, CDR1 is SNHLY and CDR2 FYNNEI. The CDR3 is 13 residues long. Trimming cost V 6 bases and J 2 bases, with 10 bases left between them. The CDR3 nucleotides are TGTGCCAGCAGAACAGGTCTAAACACTGAAGCTTTCTTT. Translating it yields CASRTGLNTEAFF.

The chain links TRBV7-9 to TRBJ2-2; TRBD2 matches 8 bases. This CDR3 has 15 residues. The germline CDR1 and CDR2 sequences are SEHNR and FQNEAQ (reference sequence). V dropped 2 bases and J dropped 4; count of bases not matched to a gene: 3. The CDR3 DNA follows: TGTGCCAGCAGCTTAAGCGGGAGAGGCACCGGGGAGCTGTTTTTT. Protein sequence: CASSLSGRGTGELFF.

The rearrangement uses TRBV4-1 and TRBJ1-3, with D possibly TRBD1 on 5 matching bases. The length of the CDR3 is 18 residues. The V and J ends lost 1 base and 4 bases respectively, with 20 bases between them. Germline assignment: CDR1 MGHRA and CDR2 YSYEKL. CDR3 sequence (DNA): TGCGCCAGCAGCCAAGCGGGAGGAGGGGATGTCGGAGGAAACACCATATATTTT. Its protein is CASSQAGGGDVGGNTIYF.

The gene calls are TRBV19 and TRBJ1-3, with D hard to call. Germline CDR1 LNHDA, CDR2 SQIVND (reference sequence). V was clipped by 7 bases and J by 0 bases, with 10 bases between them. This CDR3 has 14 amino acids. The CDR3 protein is CASTIGGSGNTIYF. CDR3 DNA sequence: TGTGCCAGTACCATCGGTGGCTCTGGAAACACCATATATTTT.

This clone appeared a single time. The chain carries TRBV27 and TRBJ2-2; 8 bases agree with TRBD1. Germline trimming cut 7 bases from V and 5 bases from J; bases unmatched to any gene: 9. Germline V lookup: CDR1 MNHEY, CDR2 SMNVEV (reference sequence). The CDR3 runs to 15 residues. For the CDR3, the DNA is TGTGCCAGCATGGGGCAGGGGGCTGGGACCGGGGAGCTGTTTTTT. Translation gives CASMGQGAGTGELFF.

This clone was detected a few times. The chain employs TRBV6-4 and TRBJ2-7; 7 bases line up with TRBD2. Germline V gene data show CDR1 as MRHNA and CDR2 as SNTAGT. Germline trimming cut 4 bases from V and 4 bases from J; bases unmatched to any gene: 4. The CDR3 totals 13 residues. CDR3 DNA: TGTGCCAGCAGTGTGGAGCGGGGATACGAGCAGTACTTC. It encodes CASSVERGYEQYF.

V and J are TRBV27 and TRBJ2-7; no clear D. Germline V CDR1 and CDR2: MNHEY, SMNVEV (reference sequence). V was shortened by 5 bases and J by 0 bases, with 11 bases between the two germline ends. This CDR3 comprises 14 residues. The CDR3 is CASSPSIGSYEQYF. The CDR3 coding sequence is TGTGCCAGCAGTCCCTCGATCGGCTCCTACGAGCAGTACTTC.

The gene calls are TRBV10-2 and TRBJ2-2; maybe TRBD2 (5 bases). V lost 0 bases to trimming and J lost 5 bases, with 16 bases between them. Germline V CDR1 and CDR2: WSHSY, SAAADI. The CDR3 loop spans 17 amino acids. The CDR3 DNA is TGCGCCAGCAGTGAGTCCCTCGATATTCCGGGGACCGGGGAGCTGTTTTTT. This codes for CASSESLDIPGTGELFF.

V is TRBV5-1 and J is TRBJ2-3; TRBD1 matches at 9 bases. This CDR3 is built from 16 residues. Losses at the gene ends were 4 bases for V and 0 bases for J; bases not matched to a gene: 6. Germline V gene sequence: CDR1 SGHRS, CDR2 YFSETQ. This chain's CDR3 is CASSPLGQGSTDTQYF. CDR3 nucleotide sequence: TGCGCCAGCAGCCCCTTAGGACAGGGGAGCACAGATACGCAGTATTTT.

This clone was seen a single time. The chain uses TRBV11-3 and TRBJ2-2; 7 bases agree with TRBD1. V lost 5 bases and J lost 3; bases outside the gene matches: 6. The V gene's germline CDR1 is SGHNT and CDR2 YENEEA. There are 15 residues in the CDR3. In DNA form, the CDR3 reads TGTGCCAGCAGCCTAAACGGACAGGACACCGGGGAGCTGTTTTTT. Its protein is CASSLNGQDTGELFF.

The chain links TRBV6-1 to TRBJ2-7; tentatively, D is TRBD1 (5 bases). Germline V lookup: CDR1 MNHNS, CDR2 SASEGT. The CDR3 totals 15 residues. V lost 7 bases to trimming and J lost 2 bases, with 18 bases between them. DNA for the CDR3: TGTGCCAGCAATCTGGACAACGCGGAGACCTACGAGCAGTACTTC. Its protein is CASNLDNAETYEQYF.

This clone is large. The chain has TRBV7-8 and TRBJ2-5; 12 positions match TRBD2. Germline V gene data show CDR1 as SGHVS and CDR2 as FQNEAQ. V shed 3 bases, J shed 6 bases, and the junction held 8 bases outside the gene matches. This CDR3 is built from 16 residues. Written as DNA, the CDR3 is TGTGCCAGCAGCTTGCGACTAGCGGGAGAGGGTCAGACCCAGTACTTC. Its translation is CASSLRLAGEGQTQYF.

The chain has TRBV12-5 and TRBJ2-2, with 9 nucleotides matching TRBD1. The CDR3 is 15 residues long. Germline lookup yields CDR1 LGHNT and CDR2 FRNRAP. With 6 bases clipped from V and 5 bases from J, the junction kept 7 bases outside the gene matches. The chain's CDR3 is CASGEGQGRTGELFF. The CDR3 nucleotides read TGTGCTAGTGGCGAGGGACAGGGAAGAACCGGGGAGCTGTTTTTT.

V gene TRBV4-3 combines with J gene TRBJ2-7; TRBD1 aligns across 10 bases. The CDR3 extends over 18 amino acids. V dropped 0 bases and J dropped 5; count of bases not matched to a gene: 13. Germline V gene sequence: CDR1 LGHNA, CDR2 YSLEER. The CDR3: CASSQDFRAGTGAHEQYF. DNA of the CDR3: TGCGCCAGCAGCCAAGATTTCAGGGCGGGGACAGGGGCCCACGAGCAGTACTTC.

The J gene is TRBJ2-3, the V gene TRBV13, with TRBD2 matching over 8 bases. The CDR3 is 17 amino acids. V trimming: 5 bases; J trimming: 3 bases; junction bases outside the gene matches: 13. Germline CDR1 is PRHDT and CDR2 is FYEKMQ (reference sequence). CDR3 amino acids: CASSPRVTGGRTDTQYF. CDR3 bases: TGTGCCAGCAGCCCCCGCGTGACGGGGGGGCGGACAGATACGCAGTATTTT.

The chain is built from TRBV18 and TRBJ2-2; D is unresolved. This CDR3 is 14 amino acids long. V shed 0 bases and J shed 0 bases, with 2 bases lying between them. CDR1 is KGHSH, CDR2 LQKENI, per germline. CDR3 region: CASSPPTNTGELFF. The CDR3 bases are TGTGCCAGCTCACCACCCACGAACACCGGGGAGCTGTTTTTT.

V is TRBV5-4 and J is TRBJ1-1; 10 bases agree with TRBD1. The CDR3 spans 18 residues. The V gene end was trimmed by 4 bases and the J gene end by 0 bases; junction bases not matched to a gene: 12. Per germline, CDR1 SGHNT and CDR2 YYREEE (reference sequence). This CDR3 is CASSRGTGVFVMNTEAFF. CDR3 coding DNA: TGTGCCAGCAGCCGGGGGACAGGGGTGTTCGTGATGAACACTGAAGCTTTCTTT.

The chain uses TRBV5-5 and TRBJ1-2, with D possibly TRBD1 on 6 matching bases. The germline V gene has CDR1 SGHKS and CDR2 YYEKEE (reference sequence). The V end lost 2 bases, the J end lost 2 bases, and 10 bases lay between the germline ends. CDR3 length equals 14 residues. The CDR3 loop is CASSFDRTNYGYTF. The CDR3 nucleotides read TGTGCCAGCAGCTTCGACAGGACCAACTATGGCTACACCTTC.

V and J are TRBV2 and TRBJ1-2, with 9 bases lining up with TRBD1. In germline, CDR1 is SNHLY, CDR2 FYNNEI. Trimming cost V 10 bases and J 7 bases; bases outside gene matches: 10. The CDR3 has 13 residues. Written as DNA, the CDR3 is TGTGCCAACAACCCGGGACAGGGTCTTGGCTACACCTTC. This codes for CANNPGQGLGYTF.

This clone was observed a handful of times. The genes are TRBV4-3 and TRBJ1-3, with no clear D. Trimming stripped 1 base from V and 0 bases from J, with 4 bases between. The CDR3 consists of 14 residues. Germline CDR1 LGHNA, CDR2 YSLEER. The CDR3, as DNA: TGCGCCAGCAGCCAAGGGGCCTCTGGAAACACCATATATTTT. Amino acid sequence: CASSQGASGNTIYF.

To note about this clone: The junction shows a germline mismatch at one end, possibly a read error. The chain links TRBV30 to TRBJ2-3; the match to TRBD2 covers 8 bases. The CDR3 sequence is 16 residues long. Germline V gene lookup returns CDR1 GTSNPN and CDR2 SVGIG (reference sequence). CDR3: CAWKVAGPAGADTRYF. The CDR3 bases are TGTGCCTGGAAGGTAGCGGGGCCCGCCGGGGCAGATACGCGGTATTTT.

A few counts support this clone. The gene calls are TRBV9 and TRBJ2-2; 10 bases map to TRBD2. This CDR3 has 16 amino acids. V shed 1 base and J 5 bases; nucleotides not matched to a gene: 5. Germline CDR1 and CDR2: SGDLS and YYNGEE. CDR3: CASSVSPSGRTGELFF. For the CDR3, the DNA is TGTGCCAGCAGCGTAAGTCCTAGCGGGAGAACCGGGGAGCTGTTTTTT. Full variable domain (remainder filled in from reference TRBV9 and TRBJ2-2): DSGVTQTPKHLITATGQRVTLRCSPRSGDLSVYWYQQSLDQGLQFLIQYYNGEERAKGNILERFSAQQFPDLHSELNLSSLELGDSALYFCASSVSPSGRTGELFFGEGSRLTVL.

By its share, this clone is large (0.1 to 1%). The CDR3 region has the DNA TGTGCCAGCAGTGAAGGGCGGGGGCGATACGAGCAGTACTTC. It codes for CASSEGRGRYEQYF. The rearrangement uses TRBV6-1 and TRBJ2-7; D is possibly TRBD2 (7 bases). CDR1 is MNHNS and CDR2 is SASEGT in the germline V gene. V dropped 1 base and J dropped 4 bases, with 11 bases sitting between them. This CDR3 spans 14 amino acids.

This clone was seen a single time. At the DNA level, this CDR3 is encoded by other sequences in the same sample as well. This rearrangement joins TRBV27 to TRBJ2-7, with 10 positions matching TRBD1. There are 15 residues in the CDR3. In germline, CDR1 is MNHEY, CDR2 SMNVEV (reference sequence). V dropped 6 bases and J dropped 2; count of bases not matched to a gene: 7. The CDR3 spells CASSLRQGATYEQYF. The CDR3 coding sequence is TGTGCCAGCAGCTTACGACAGGGGGCCACCTACGAGCAGTACTTC.

CDR3 sequence (DNA): TGTGCCATCAGTGAGTTTCCGGGACAGGGAACAGATACGCAGTATTTT. This codes for CAISEFPGQGTDTQYF. The rearrangement uses TRBV10-3 and TRBJ2-3, with 9 bases lining up with TRBD1. CDR1 and CDR2 (germline): ENHRY, SYGVKD. The V gene end was trimmed by 1 base and the J gene end by 3 bases; junction bases not matched to a gene: 5. CDR3 length: 16 residues.

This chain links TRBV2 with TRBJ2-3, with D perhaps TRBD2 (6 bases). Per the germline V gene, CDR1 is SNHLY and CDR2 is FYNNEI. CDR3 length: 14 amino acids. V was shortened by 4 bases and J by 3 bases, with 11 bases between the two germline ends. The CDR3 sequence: CASSAGVRTDTQYF. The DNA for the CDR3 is TGTGCCAGCAGTGCGGGAGTCCGAACAGATACGCAGTATTTT.

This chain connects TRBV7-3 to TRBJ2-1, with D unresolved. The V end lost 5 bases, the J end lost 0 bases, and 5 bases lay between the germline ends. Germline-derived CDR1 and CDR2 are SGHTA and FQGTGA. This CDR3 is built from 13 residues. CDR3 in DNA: TGTGCCAGCAGCCTAGACTCCTACAATGAGCAGTTCTTC. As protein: CASSLDSYNEQFF.

CDR3 protein: CASSSLTARQGSPYEQYF. The CDR3 nucleotides are TGTGCCAGCAGTTCACTAACCGCTCGACAGGGCTCCCCCTACGAGCAGTACTTC. V and J are TRBV28 and TRBJ2-7; 7 positions match TRBD1. The CDR3 totals 18 residues. The V and J ends lost 4 bases and 2 bases, in that order; junction bases with no gene match: 17. Per germline, CDR1 MDHEN and CDR2 SYDVKM.

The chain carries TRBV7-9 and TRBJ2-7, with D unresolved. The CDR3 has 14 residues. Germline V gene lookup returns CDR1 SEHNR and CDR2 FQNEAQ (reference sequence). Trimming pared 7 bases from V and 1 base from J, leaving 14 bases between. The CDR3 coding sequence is TGTGCCAGCACCGACTCAGTCCTTTCCTACGAGCAGTACTTC. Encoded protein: CASTDSVLSYEQYF.